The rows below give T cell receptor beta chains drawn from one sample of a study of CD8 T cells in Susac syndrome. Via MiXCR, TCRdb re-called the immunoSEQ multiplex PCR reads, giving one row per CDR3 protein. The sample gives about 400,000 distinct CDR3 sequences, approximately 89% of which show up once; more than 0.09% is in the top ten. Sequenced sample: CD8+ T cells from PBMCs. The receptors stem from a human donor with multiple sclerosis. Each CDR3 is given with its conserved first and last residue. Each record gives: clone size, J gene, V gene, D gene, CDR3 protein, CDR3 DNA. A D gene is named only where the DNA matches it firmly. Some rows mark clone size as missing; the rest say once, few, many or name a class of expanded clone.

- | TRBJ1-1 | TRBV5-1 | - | CASSYDRSMNTEAFF | TGCGCCAGCAGCTACGACAGAAGCATGAACACTGAAGCTTTCTTT
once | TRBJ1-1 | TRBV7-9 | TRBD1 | CASSFRSGGVEAFF | TGTGCCAGCAGCTTTCGGTCAGGGGGCGTTGAAGCTTTCTTT
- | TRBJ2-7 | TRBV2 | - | CASSEYAGKSFSSYEQYF | TGTGCCAGCAGTGAATACGCGGGAAAAAGCTTTAGCTCCTACGAGCAGTACTTC
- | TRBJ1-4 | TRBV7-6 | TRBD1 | CASSQTGGPGEKLFF | TGTGCCAGCAGCCAAACAGGGGGCCCGGGTGAAAAACTGTTTTTT
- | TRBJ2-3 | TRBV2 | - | CATRGRTDTQYF | TGTGCCACCCGGGGGCGCACAGATACGCAGTATTTT
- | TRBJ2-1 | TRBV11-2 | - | CASSLIVPLRLHNEQFF | TGTGCCAGCAGCTTAATCGTCCCTCTTAGACTTCACAATGAGCAGTTCTTC
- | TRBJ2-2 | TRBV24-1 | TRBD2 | CATSPGLAGVDGGELFF | TGTGCCACCAGTCCGGGACTAGCGGGAGTTGACGGCGGGGAGCTGTTTTTT
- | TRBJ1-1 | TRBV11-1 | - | CASRPSAGTAPVGVDTEAFF | TGTGCCAGCAGGCCTTCTGCGGGGACCGCCCCGGTGGGGGTGGACACTGAAGCTTTCTTT
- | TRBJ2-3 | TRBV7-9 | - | CASSFLVTDTQYF | TGTGCCAGCAGCTTCCTTGTCACAGATACGCAGTATTTT
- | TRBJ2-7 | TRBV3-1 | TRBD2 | CASSPALAGGYEQYF | TGTGCCAGCAGCCCCGCACTAGCGGGAGGGTACGAGCAGTACTTC
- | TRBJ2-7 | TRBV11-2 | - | CASSIPNVRRLDEQYF | TGTGCCAGCAGCATCCCGAATGTACGGAGGTTGGACGAGCAGTACTTC
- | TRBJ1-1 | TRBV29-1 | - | CSGRGGMGPEAFF | TGCAGCGGAAGGGGGGGCATGGGGCCTGAAGCTTTCTTT
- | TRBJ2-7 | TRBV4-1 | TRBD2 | CASSQPGTSVDEQYF | TGCGCCAGCAGCCAACCCGGGACTAGCGTCGACGAGCAGTACTTC
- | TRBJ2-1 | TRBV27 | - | CASSPRTVSYNEQFF | TGTGCCAGCAGTCCGCGGACAGTCTCCTACAATGAGCAGTTCTTC
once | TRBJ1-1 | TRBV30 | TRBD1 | CAWIDQGVNTEAFF | TGTGCCTGGATTGACCAGGGGGTGAACACTGAAGCTTTCTTT
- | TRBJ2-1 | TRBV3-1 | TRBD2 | CASSPLLAGGHEQFF | TGTGCCAGCAGCCCGCTACTAGCGGGGGGGCATGAGCAGTTCTTC
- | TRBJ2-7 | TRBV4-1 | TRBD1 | CASSPGGQGLYEQYF | TGCGCCAGCAGCCCAGGGGGACAGGGACTTTACGAGCAGTACTTC
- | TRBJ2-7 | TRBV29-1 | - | CSVAGSDISYEQYF | TGCAGCGTTGCCGGAAGTGACATCTCCTACGAGCAGTACTTC
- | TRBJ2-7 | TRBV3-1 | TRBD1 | CASSLTGGSNGYEQYF | TGTGCCAGCAGCCTGACAGGGGGAAGTAACGGGTACGAGCAGTACTTC
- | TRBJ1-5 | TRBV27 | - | CASSPTYNQPQHF | TGTGCCAGCAGTCCTACTTACAATCAGCCCCAGCATTTT
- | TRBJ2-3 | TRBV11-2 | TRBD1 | CASSVGQEYLTQYF | TGTGCCAGCAGCGTGGGACAGGAGTACCTTACGCAGTATTTT
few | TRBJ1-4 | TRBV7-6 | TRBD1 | CASSPDRAAEKLFF | TGTGCTAGCAGCCCCGACAGGGCTGCTGAAAAACTGTTTTTT
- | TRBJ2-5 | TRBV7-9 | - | CASSLVWQHQETQYF | TGTGCCAGCAGCTTAGTGTGGCAGCACCAAGAGACCCAGTACTTC
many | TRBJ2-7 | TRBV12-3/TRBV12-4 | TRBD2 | CASSFSGSYEQYF | TGTGCCAGCAGTTTCAGCGGGAGCTACGAGCAGTACTTC
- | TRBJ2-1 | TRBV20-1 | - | CSARDSRGLSYNEQFF | TGCAGTGCTAGAGATTCACGGGGTTTATCCTACAATGAGCAGTTCTTC
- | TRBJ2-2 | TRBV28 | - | CASSPSLDGAGELFF | TGTGCCAGCAGTCCCAGTTTGGACGGGGCCGGGGAGCTGTTTTTT
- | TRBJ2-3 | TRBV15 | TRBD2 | CATSRDITGGTDTQYF | TGTGCCACCAGCAGAGATATAACGGGGGGGACAGATACGCAGTATTTT
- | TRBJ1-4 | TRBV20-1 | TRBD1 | CSARGTGRNEKLFF | TGCAGTGCTAGAGGGACAGGCCGTAATGAAAAACTGTTTTTT
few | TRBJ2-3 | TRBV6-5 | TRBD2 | CASTTSGWDTDTQYF | TGTGCCAGCACTACTAGCGGGTGGGACACAGATACGCAGTATTTT
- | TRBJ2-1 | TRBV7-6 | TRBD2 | CASSLREADEQFF | TGTGCCAGCAGCTTACGGGAGGCTGATGAGCAGTTCTTC
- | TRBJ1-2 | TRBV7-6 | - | CASSLAGGRGYTF | TGTGCCAGCAGCTTAGCGGGGGGTAGGGGCTACACCTTC
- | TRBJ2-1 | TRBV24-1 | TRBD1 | CATSTGQGDNEQFF | TGTGCCACCAGTACGGGACAGGGTGACAATGAGCAGTTCTTC
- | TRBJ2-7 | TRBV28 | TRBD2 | CASRDSGSGSSSYEQYF | TGTGCCAGCAGAGATTCGGGTAGCGGGAGTAGCAGCTACGAGCAGTACTTC
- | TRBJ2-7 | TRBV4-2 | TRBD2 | CASSQDLGTSGHEQYF | TGTGCCAGCAGCCAAGATCTTGGGACTAGCGGCCACGAGCAGTACTTC
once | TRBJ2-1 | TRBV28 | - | CASSFYARLRSYNEQFF | TGTGCCAGCAGTTTCTATGCCAGGCTCCGCTCCTACAATGAGCAGTTCTTC
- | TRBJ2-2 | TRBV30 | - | CASSTGTGELFF | TGTGCCTCCTCGACAGGAACCGGGGAGCTGTTTTTT
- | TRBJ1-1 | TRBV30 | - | CAWSSSGNTEAFF | TGTGCCTGGAGTTCTTCGGGGAACACTGAAGCTTTCTTT
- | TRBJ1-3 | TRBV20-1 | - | CSARAGESSGNTIYF | TGCAGTGCTAGAGCAGGCGAGAGCTCTGGAAACACCATATATTTT
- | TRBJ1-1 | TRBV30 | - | CAWTAGRGNTEAFF | TGTGCCTGGACGGCCGGGCGGGGGAACACTGAAGCTTTCTTT
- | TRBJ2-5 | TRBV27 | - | CASSPGHQETQYF | TGTGCCAGCAGTCCCGGACACCAAGAGACCCAGTACTTC
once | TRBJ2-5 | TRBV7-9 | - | CASRPGTSGETQYF | TGTGCCAGCAGACCCGGGACCAGTGGAGAGACCCAGTACTTC
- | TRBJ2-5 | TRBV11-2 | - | CASSSWDTEYQETQYF | TGTGCCAGCAGCTCATGGGACACAGAGTATCAAGAGACCCAGTACTTC
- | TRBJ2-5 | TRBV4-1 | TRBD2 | CASSQDGTSGGQETQYF | TGCGCCAGCAGCCAAGATGGGACTAGCGGGGGGCAAGAGACCCAGTACTTC
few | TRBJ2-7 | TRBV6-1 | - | CASSGTAYYEQYF | TGTGCCAGCAGTGGGACAGCCTACTACGAGCAGTACTTC
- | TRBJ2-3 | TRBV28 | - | CASSSPGRDTDTQYF | TGTGCCAGCAGCTCCCCGGGGCGGGACACAGATACGCAGTATTTT
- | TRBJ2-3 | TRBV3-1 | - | CASSHPRAGDTQYF | TGTGCCAGCAGCCACCCTAGGGCTGGGGATACGCAGTATTTT